Listed below are T cell receptor beta chains from one sample, sequenced in a study of multiple sclerosis patients with progressive multifocal leukoencephalopathy. Generated by immunoSEQ multiplex PCR, the TCRdb table keeps only in-frame clones and is missing some. Counted here are more than 20,000 clones, approximately 89% occurring once; the ten biggest clones make up around 2.4%. The sequences come from PBMCs, collected from a patient treated with natalizumab. The receptors come from a man aged 30 to 39 with multiple sclerosis. CDR3s include the opening cysteine and the closing phenylalanine or tryptophan. A D gene is named only where the DNA matches it firmly. Not all rows give a size; the values are once, few, many and, for expanded clones, a class.

length,V,size,D,J,CDR3,DNA
16,TRBV6-6,-,-,TRBJ1-4,CASSPLGGLTNEKLFF,TGTGCCAGCAGTCCCCTCGGGGGGCTAACTAATGAAAAACTGTTTTTT
14,TRBV7-9,once,TRBD1,TRBJ1-2,CASSRDRIGYGYTF,TGTGCCAGCAGCCGGGACAGGATCGGCTATGGCTACACCTTC
14,TRBV7-9,-,-,TRBJ2-1,CASSLEGTSNEQFF,TGTGCCAGCAGCTTAGAGGGAACTAGCAATGAGCAGTTCTTC
13,TRBV2,once,-,TRBJ2-5,CASSESTGGGQYF,TGTGCCAGCAGTGAATCAACCGGGGGCGGGCAGTACTTC
14,TRBV5-1,few,TRBD1,TRBJ1-4,CASSGQGVNEKLFF,TGCGCCAGCAGCGGACAGGGGGTTAATGAAAAACTGTTTTTT
16,TRBV30,-,-,TRBJ1-1,CAWKPPRWAGVTEAFF,TGTGCCTGGAAACCCCCACGCTGGGCAGGGGTGACTGAAGCTTTCTTT
11,TRBV6-1,-,-,TRBJ2-5,CASSPGETQYF,TGTGCCAGCAGCCCCGGGGAGACCCAGTACTTC
11,TRBV7-3,-,-,TRBJ2-7,CASSLYDEQYF,TGTGCCAGCAGCTTATATGACGAGCAGTACTTC
14,TRBV19,-,TRBD1,TRBJ1-4,CASSSRGQGEKLFF,TGTGCCAGTAGTTCCAGGGGACAGGGTGAAAAACTGTTTTTT
15,TRBV30,-,TRBD2,TRBJ2-1,CAWMQGETSGSEQFF,TGTGCCTGGATGCAGGGGGAAACTAGCGGGAGTGAGCAGTTCTTC